This entry lists 8 T cell receptor beta chains sequenced from one sample in a study of glioma-infiltrating T cells. Amplification of TCR alpha and beta CDR3 regions from RNA used iRepertoire nested multiplex PCR. TCRdb called the multiplex PCR reads again in MiXCR, with one record for every CDR3 protein. The sample has about 110,000 distinct CDR3 sequences, less than 30% seen once. The sample was glioma tissue, nonneoplastic brain tissue, or PBMCs (not recorded which). The origin of the receptors is a human donor with low-grade glioma or glioblastoma, undergoing nonglioma brain surgery, or in good health (not recorded which).

About this clonotype itself: This may stem from a read error, because a much larger clone lies one nucleotide away. V is TRBV29-1 and J is TRBJ1-1, with 7 positions matching TRBD1. Germline assignment: CDR1 SQVTM and CDR2 ANQGSEA. This CDR3 region has 12 residues. The CDR3 spells CSAQGLYTVAFF. CDR3 nucleotides: TGCAGCGCACAGGGGTTGTACACTGTAGCTTTCTTT.

Remarks on this clonotype: Just one base apart from a much larger clone, this may be a read error. The chain is built from TRBV6-1 and TRBJ2-7, with D perhaps matching TRBD2 (5 bases). CDR1 MNHNS and CDR2 SASEGT come from the germline V gene. The CDR3 has 14 residues. V shed 7 bases and J shed 3 bases, with 16 bases lying between them. The CDR3 sequence is CASKNRGSHYEQYF. The CDR3 DNA sequence: TGTGCCAGCAAGAATAGAGGGAGTCACTACGAGCAGTACTTC.

This clonotype came up many times. The V and J genes are TRBV6-2 or TRBV6-3 and TRBJ2-7; 7 bases fit TRBD1. V lost 0 bases and J lost 2; bases outside the gene matches: 7. The CDR3 length is 16 residues. In germline, CDR1 is MNHEY, CDR2 SVGEGT. The CDR3 sequence: CASSYSRVTGPYEQYF. CDR3 nucleotide sequence: TGTGCCAGCAGTTACTCGAGAGTGACAGGGCCCTACGAGCAGTACTTC.

This clonotype has ten or more counts. The gene calls are TRBV7-2 and TRBJ2-1; D unclear. The CDR3 covers 14 residues. V was clipped by 7 bases and J by 0 bases, with 10 bases between them. CDR1 and CDR2 from the germline V gene are SGHTA and FQGNSA. CDR3 bases: TGTGCCAGCACCAGTCAGAGCTCCTACAATGAGCAGTTCTTC. This sequence encodes CASTSQSSYNEQFF.

The gene calls are TRBV6-5 and TRBJ2-1, with D unclear. CDR1 MNHEY and CDR2 SVGAGI come from the germline V gene. CDR3 length: 15 amino acids. V lost 2 bases, J lost 4 bases, and 12 bases lay in between. The CDR3 sequence: CASSYPANVYNEQFF. CDR3 DNA: TGTGCCAGCAGTTACCCGGCGAACGTGTACAATGAGCAGTTCTTC.

The chain recombines TRBV20-1 with TRBJ1-1, with D possibly TRBD1 on 5 matching bases. The CDR3 totals 11 residues. Trimming pared 7 bases from V and 8 bases from J, leaving 14 bases between. The V gene's germline CDR1 is DFQATT and CDR2 SNEGSKA (reference sequence). The CDR3 coding sequence is TGCAGTGATAGGGGAGGCACCGAAGCTTTCTTT. Translation gives CSDRGGTEAFF.

In this sample, this clonotype turned up many times. This chain links TRBV7-9 with TRBJ2-1; 9 nucleotides match TRBD1. The CDR3 length is 14 residues. Germline-derived CDR1 and CDR2 are SEHNR and FQNEAQ (reference sequence). Trimming removed 5 bases from V and 3 bases from J; junction bases left unmatched: 2. CDR3 protein: CASSLTGGYNEQFF. In DNA form, the CDR3 reads TGTGCCAGCAGCCTGACAGGGGGCTACAATGAGCAGTTCTTC.

The J gene is TRBJ2-5, the V gene TRBV20-1, with TRBD2 matching over 12 bases. The CDR3 length is 18 residues. Germline V gene data show CDR1 as DFQATT and CDR2 as SNEGSKA (reference sequence). V shed 0 bases, J shed 0 bases, and the junction held 8 bases outside the gene matches. CDR3 DNA sequence: TGCAGTGCTAGAGAACTAGCGGGGGGCGGACGGTACCAAGAGACCCAGTACTTC. It yields the protein CSARELAGGGRYQETQYF.